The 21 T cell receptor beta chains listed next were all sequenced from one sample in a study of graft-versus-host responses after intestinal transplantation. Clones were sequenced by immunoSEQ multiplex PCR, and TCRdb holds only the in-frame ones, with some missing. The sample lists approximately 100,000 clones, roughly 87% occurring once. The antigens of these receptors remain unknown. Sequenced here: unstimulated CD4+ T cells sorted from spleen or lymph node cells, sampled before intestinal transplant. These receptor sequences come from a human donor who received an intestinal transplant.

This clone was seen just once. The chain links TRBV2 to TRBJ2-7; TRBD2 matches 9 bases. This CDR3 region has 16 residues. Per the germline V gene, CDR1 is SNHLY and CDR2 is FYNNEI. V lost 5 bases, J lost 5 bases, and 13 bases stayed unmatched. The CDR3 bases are TGTGCCAGCAGTCCTATCCCCCTAGCGGGGTGGAACGAGCAGTACTTC. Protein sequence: CASSPIPLAGWNEQYF.

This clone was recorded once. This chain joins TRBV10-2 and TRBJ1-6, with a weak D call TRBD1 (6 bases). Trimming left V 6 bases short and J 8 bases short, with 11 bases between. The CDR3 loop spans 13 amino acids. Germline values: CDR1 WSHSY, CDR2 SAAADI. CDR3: CASRNRAHSPLHF. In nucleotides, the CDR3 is TGCGCCAGCAGGAACAGGGCTCATTCACCCCTCCACTTT.

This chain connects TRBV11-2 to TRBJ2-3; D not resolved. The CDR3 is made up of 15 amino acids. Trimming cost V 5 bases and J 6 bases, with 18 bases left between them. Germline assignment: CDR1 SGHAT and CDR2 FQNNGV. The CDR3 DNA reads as TGTGCCAGCAGCCCCCGGCGTGACCCGTATGATACGCAGTATTTT. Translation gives CASSPRRDPYDTQYF.

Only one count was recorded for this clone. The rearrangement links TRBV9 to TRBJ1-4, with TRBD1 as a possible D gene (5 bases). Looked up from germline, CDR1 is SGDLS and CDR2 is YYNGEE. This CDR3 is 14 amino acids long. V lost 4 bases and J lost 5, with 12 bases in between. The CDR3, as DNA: TGTGCCAGCAGCACAATTGGGGGAAATGAAAAACTGTTTTTT. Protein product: CASSTIGGNEKLFF.

The CDR3 DNA follows: TGTGCCAGCAGCTTGGATCATCCTAGCTATAATGGCTACACCTTC. Protein product: CASSLDHPSYNGYTF. V gene TRBV5-4 combines with J gene TRBJ1-2; D is uncertain. The CDR3 sequence is 15 residues long. V was trimmed by 0 bases and J by 6 bases, leaving 15 bases between them. Germline loops: CDR1 SGHNT, CDR2 YYREEE (reference sequence).

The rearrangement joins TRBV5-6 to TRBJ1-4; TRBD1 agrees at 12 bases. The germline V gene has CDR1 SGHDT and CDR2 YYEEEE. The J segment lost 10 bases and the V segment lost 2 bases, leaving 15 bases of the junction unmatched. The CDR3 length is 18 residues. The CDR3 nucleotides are TGTGCCAGCAGCTTTTTAATGGGACAGGGGGCGCCCAGTGGAAAACTGTTTTTT. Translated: CASSFLMGQGAPSGKLFF. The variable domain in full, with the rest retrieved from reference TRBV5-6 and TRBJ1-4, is DAGVTQSPTHLIKTRGQQVTLRCSPKSGHDTVSWYQQALGQGPQFIFQYYEEEERQRGNFPDRFSGHQFPNYSSELNVNALLLGDSALYLCASSFLMGQGAPSGKLFFGSGTQLSVL.

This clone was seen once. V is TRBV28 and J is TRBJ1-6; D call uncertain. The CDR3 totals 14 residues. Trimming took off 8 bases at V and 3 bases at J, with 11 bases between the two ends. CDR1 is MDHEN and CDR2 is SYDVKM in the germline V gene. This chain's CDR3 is CASYRNLYNSPLHF. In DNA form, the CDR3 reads TGTGCCAGCTACAGAAACCTCTATAATTCACCCCTCCACTTT.

This CDR3 reads CASSEYGGRYEQYF. The CDR3, as DNA: TGTGCCAGCAGTGAATACGGGGGACGGTACGAGCAGTACTTC. The rearrangement links TRBV25-1 to TRBJ2-7, with D possibly matching TRBD2 (6 bases). The CDR3 sequence is 14 residues long. Per the germline V gene, CDR1 is MGHDK and CDR2 is SYGVNS. Trimming shortened V by 0 bases and J by 4 bases, and 10 bases separated the two germline ends.

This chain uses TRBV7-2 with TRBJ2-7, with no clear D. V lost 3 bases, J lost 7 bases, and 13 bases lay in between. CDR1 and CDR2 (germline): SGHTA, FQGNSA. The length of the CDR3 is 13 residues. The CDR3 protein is CASSFSTYWEQYF. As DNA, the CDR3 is TGTGCCAGCAGCTTCTCGACTTACTGGGAGCAGTACTTC.

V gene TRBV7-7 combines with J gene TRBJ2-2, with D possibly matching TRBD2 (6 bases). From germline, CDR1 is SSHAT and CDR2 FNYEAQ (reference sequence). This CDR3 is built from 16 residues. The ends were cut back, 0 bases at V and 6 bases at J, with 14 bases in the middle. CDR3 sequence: CASSLAGLLTPGELFF. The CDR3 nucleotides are TGTGCCAGCAGCTTAGCGGGACTGCTTACCCCCGGGGAGCTGTTTTTT.

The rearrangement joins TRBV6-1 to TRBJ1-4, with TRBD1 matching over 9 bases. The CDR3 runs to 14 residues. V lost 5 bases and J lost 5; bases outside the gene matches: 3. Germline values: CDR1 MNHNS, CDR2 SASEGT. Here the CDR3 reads CASSMGQGNEKLFF. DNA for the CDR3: TGTGCCAGCAGTATGGGACAGGGAAATGAAAAACTGTTTTTT.

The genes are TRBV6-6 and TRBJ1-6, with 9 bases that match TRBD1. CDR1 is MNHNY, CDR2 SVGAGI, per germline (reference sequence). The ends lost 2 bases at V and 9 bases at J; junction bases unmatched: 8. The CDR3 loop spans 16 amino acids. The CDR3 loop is CASSYPGTGTPSPLHF. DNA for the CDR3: TGTGCCAGCAGTTACCCAGGGACAGGGACTCCTTCACCCCTCCACTTT.

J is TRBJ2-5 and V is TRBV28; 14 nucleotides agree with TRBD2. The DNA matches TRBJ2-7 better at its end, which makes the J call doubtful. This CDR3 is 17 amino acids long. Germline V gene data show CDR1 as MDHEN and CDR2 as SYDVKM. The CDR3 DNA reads TGTGCCAGCAGTCAAACGGGACTAGCGGGAGAGCCGGGCGAGCAGTACTTC. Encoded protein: CASSQTGLAGEPGEQYF.

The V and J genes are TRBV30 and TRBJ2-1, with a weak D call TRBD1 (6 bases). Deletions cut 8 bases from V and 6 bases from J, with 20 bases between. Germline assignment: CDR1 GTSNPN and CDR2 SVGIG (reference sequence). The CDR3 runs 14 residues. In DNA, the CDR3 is TGTGCCCCACTCCCAGGGGTTTTTGCCAATGAGCAGTTCTTC. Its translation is CAPLPGVFANEQFF.

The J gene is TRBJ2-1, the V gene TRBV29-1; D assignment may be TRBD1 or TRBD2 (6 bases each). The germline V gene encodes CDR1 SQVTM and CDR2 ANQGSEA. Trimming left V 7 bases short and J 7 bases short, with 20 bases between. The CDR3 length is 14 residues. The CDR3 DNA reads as TGCAGCGGTATAGAGAGAGGGGGGCCGAATGAGCAGTTCTTC. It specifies CSGIERGGPNEQFF.

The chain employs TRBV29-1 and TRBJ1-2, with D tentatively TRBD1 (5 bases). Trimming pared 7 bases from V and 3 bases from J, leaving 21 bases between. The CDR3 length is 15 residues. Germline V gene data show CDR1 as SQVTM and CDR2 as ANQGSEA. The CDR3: CSAIPGGRKDYGYTF. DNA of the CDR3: TGCAGCGCTATACCGGGGGGGAGGAAGGACTATGGCTACACCTTC.

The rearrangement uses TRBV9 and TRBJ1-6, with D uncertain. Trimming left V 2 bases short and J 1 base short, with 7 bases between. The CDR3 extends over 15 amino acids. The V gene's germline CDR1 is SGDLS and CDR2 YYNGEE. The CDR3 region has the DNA TGTGCCAGCAGCGTCGGGTGGTCCTATAATTCACCCCTCCACTTT. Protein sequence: CASSVGWSYNSPLHF.

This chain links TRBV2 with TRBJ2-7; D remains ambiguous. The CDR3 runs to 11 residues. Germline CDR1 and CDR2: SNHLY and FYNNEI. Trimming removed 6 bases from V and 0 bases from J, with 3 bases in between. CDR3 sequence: CASRSSYEQYF. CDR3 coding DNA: TGTGCCAGCAGGAGCTCCTACGAGCAGTACTTC.

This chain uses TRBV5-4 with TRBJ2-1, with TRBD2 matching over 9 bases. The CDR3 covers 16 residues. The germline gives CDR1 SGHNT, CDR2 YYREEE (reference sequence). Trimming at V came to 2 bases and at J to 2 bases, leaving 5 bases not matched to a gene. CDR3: CASSFKAGGPYNEQFF. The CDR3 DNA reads TGTGCCAGCAGCTTTAAAGCGGGAGGACCCTACAATGAGCAGTTCTTC.

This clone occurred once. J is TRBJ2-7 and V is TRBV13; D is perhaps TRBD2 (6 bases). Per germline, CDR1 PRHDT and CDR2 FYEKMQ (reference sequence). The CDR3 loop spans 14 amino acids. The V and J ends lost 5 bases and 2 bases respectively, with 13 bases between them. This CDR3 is CASSPGTAPYEQYF. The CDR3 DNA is TGTGCCAGCAGCCCCGGGACTGCCCCCTACGAGCAGTACTTC. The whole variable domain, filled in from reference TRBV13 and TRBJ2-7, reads AAGVIQSPRHLIKEKRETATLKCYPIPRHDTVYWYQQGPGQDPQFLISFYEKMQSDKGSIPDRFSAQQFSDYHSELNMSSLELGDSALYFCASSPGTAPYEQYFGPGTRLTVT.

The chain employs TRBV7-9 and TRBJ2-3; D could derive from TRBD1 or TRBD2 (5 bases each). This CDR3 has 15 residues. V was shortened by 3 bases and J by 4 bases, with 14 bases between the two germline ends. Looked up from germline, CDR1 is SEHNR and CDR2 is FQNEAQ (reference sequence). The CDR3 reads CASSFGTRGSDTQYF. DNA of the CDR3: TGTGCCAGCAGCTTTGGGACCCGAGGCTCAGATACGCAGTATTTT.